The present T cell receptor (beta chain) was sequenced within a study of beta chain features in type 1 diabetes. The V and J ends lost 6 bases and 8 bases respectively, with 11 bases between them. This CDR3 is 13 amino acids long. Germline V gene sequence: CDR1 SGHVS, CDR2 FNYEAQ. Since all of the isolated RNA was reverse transcribed, expressed TCRB transcripts were what got sequenced. This table comes from immunoSEQ multiplex PCR, and its TCRdb copy is limited to in-frame clones, with some not included. The table records 35,000 or so clones, around 60% of them present only once. To note about this clone: Antigen: not known.

Whole-study findings and limits: A greater similarity of naive, central memory and Treg TCRB repertoires was seen among patients than among healthy donors.

CD4+ naive, central memory, regulatory and stem cell-like memory subsets were isolated by sorting on CD45RO/CCR7/CD25/CD127/CD95/CD27. Sort purity for all populations was recorded as exceeding 98%. This chain uses TRBV7-6 with TRBJ1-6; D not resolved. The sequencing sample was made of Tregs from blood. The sequence derives from a woman aged 25 to 45 in good health. In DNA form, the CDR3 reads TGTGCCAGCAGTCAGATAGAGGATTCACCCCTCCACTTT. Translation gives CASSQIEDSPLHF.